Below, 6 T cell receptor beta chains from the same sample are listed, as sequenced in a study of post-analysis software for immune sequencing data. The authors incorporated unique molecular identifiers into the TCR beta cDNA libraries. TCRdb independently ran MiXCR on the PCR reads; one entry per CDR3 protein. The sample consists of 740,000 or so distinct CDR3 sequences, approximately 53% of them appearing once. These TCRs' antigens remain unknown. Study-level findings and limits: There were five TRBV segments more frequent in patients than controls, and TRBV5-6, TRBV5-1 and TRBV20-1 were among them.

The sequencing sample was made of blood. These receptors all stem from a girl aged 5-17 years with multiple sclerosis.

This clonotype was counted once. The rearrangement uses TRBV15 and TRBJ2-1; TRBD2 agrees at 8 bases. Germline V gives CDR1 LNHNV, CDR2 YYDKDF (reference sequence). The CDR3 covers 15 residues. V shed 5 bases, J shed 3 bases, and the junction held 6 bases outside the gene matches. In DNA form, the CDR3 reads TGTGCCACCAGCCTTAGCGGGGTTTTCTACAATGAGCAGTTCTTC. It specifies CATSLSGVFYNEQFF.

This clonotype has a handful of counts. V and J are TRBV4-2 and TRBJ2-7, with a tentative D call TRBD1 (6 bases). The CDR3 covers 16 residues. Per germline, CDR1 LGHNA and CDR2 YNFKEQ. With 2 bases removed from V and 2 bases from J, the gap between germline ends came to 16 bases. The CDR3 nucleotides read TGTGCCAGCAGCCAAAATTCCCGGACAGAGACCTACGAGCAGTACTTC. It is translated as CASSQNSRTETYEQYF.

Only a few counts were recorded for this clonotype. The chain carries TRBV29-1 and TRBJ1-2, with TRBD1 identical over 10 bases. V lost 7 bases and J lost 7; bases outside the gene matches: 9. Germline lookup yields CDR1 SQVTM and CDR2 ANQGSEA. The CDR3 is made up of 13 amino acids. In DNA, the CDR3 is TGCAGCGCTGGGGTCCGGGACAGGGGTGGCTACACCTTC. This encodes CSAGVRDRGGYTF.

The chain employs TRBV5-5 and TRBJ2-1, with a tentative D call TRBD2 (6 bases). The germline gives CDR1 SGHKS, CDR2 YYEKEE (reference sequence). The CDR3 spans 16 residues. V was pared by 4 bases and J by 0 bases, with 14 bases between. The CDR3 DNA follows: TGTGCCAGCAGCCCGCTCCGGGGGACCTCCTACAATGAGCAGTTCTTC. Translation: CASSPLRGTSYNEQFF.

This chain links TRBV10-3 with TRBJ1-2; the match to TRBD1 covers 7 bases. Germline V gene data show CDR1 as ENHRY and CDR2 as SYGVKD. This CDR3 is built from 15 residues. Trimming took 8 bases from V and 4 from J; bases not matched to a gene: 13. For the CDR3, the DNA is TGTGCCATCTGGGGACAGAAAGATAAATCCTATGGCTACACCTTC. Translation: CAIWGQKDKSYGYTF.

The J gene is TRBJ2-3, the V gene TRBV3-1; weak D call: TRBD2 (7 bases). The CDR3 totals 17 residues. Trimming stripped 4 bases from V and 0 bases from J, with 17 bases between. CDR1 and CDR2 (germline): LGHDT, YNNKEL (reference sequence). This chain's CDR3 is CASSLRRGGASTDTQYF. DNA for the CDR3: TGTGCCAGCAGCCTACGTCGAGGGGGGGCAAGCACAGATACGCAGTATTTT.